This T cell receptor beta chain was captured in a study of PD-L1 blockade in urothelial cancer. Study summary: Atezolizumab therapy began for patients in about 2014, dosed at 1,200 mg intravenously every 3 weeks. Counts from blood samples showed a median of roughly 150,000 T cells.

Time point meaning: peripheral blood 6 weeks after treatment start. Patients yielded 1 to 8 samples each, pretreatment and on-treatment. Profiled with immunoSEQ multiplex PCR; TCRdb holds only in-frame clones, not every one. This table has about 30,000 clones, about 89% appearing once. V dropped 5 bases and J dropped 2 bases, with 15 bases sitting between them. This CDR3 has 15 amino acids. The germline CDR1 and CDR2 sequences are MNHEY and SMNVEV (reference sequence). The TCR sequence derives from a man at least 80 years old with urothelial cancer. The chain couples TRBV27 to TRBJ2-5; possibly TRBD1 for D (5 bases). Sequencing used PBMCs, obtained around atezolizumab (anti-PD-L1) treatment. In nucleotides, the CDR3 is TGTGCCAGCAGTCCACGGACATCTAAACAAGAGACCCAGTACTTC. Protein product: CASSPRTSKQETQYF.